Listed below are T cell receptor beta chains from one sample, sequenced in a study of shared T cell receptors in the human thymus. Assay: immunoSEQ multiplex PCR; the TCRdb copy retains only in-frame clones and omits some. The profile shows approximately 660,000 clones, approximately 87% of them singletons. The same sample was also studied in work on human thymus T cells.

Sample: thymocytes. These TCRs come from a boy under three years old with a congenital heart defect. CDR3s include the opening cysteine and the closing phenylalanine or tryptophan. The D gene is left open where the match is weak. Some rows mark clone size as missing; the rest say once, few, many or name a class of expanded clone.

J gene: TRBJ2-3
V gene: TRBV21-1
D gene: NA
clone size: NA
CDR3 DNA: TGTGCCAGCAGCCGAACTAGCGGGGGCTATCATACGCAGTATTTT
CDR3 protein: CASSRTSGGYHTQYF

J gene: TRBJ2-3
V gene: TRBV4-3
D gene: TRBD1
clone size: NA
CDR3 DNA: TGCGCCAGCAGCCAAGACGCGGTGGACAGGGGCGGCACAGATACGCAGTATTTT
CDR3 protein: CASSQDAVDRGGTDTQYF

J gene: TRBJ1-2
V gene: TRBV6-6
D gene: NA
clone size: NA
CDR3 DNA: TGTGCCAGCAGCCGCACGAGACAGGAAAGATCGTATGGCTACACCTTC
CDR3 protein: CASSRTRQERSYGYTF

J gene: TRBJ1-2
V gene: TRBV28
D gene: TRBD1
clone size: NA
CDR3 DNA: TGTGCCAGCAGTAGACAGGGGAGAACGGCTGGCTACACCTTC
CDR3 protein: CASSRQGRTAGYTF

J gene: TRBJ2-1
V gene: TRBV19
D gene: TRBD2
clone size: NA
CDR3 DNA: TGTGCCAGTAGTACCACGGGACTAGCGGGGTCCAATGAGCAGTTCTTC
CDR3 protein: CASSTTGLAGSNEQFF

J gene: TRBJ1-2
V gene: TRBV18
D gene: TRBD1
clone size: NA
CDR3 DNA: TGTGCCAGCTCACCAACCCCGGGACAGGGACTCTATGGCTACACCTTC
CDR3 protein: CASSPTPGQGLYGYTF

J gene: TRBJ2-2
V gene: TRBV7-2
D gene: TRBD2
clone size: NA
CDR3 DNA: TGTGCCAGCAGCTTAAGGGTCACGGCTAGCGGAGATACCGGGGAGCTGTTTTTT
CDR3 protein: CASSLRVTASGDTGELFF

J gene: TRBJ2-7
V gene: TRBV4-3
D gene: NA
clone size: NA
CDR3 DNA: TGCGCCAGCAGCCAAAAGCGGAATTACGAGCAGTACTTC
CDR3 protein: CASSQKRNYEQYF

J gene: TRBJ2-7
V gene: TRBV7-9
D gene: NA
clone size: NA
CDR3 DNA: TGTGCCAGCACCCATGAGGGGGCCTACGAGCAGTACTTC
CDR3 protein: CASTHEGAYEQYF

J gene: TRBJ2-7
V gene: TRBV4-3
D gene: NA
clone size: NA
CDR3 DNA: TGCGCCAGCAGCCAAGATTCCAGGGCGGGATCGGGGGAGCAGTACTTC
CDR3 protein: CASSQDSRAGSGEQYF

J gene: TRBJ2-7
V gene: TRBV7-8
D gene: TRBD2
clone size: NA
CDR3 DNA: TGTGCCAGCAGCTTAGTGGGGCCAGGGGGCAAGCGGGAGGGGTACGAGCAGTACTTC
CDR3 protein: CASSLVGPGGKREGYEQYF

J gene: TRBJ2-7
V gene: TRBV5-8
D gene: NA
clone size: NA
CDR3 DNA: TGTGCCAGCAGCTTGATCAGGGATTCCTACGAGCAGTACTTC
CDR3 protein: CASSLIRDSYEQYF

J gene: TRBJ2-3
V gene: TRBV4-1
D gene: NA
clone size: NA
CDR3 DNA: TGCGCCAGCAGCCAAAGGAGGGAGGCAGCCACAGATACGCAGTATTTT
CDR3 protein: CASSQRREAATDTQYF

J gene: TRBJ2-1
V gene: TRBV11-2
D gene: TRBD2
clone size: NA
CDR3 DNA: TGTGCCAGCAGCCTGACTAGCGGGAGCTACAATGAGCAGTTCTTC
CDR3 protein: CASSLTSGSYNEQFF

J gene: TRBJ2-1
V gene: TRBV6-5
D gene: NA
clone size: NA
CDR3 DNA: TGTGCCAGCAGTTACGCTCCGACTCTCGCCTACAATGAGCAGTTCTTC
CDR3 protein: CASSYAPTLAYNEQFF

J gene: TRBJ2-3
V gene: TRBV28
D gene: NA
clone size: NA
CDR3 DNA: TGTGCCAGCAGTCCGCGGAACGGCACAGATACGCAGTATTTT
CDR3 protein: CASSPRNGTDTQYF

J gene: TRBJ1-5
V gene: TRBV6-1
D gene: TRBD1
clone size: NA
CDR3 DNA: TGTGCCAGCAGTGGAGCCGGGACAGGGGGTTCCCTTAGCAATCAGCCCCAGCATTTT
CDR3 protein: CASSGAGTGGSLSNQPQHF

J gene: TRBJ2-1
V gene: TRBV20-1
D gene: TRBD2
clone size: NA
CDR3 DNA: TGCAGTGCGGGAGGGACCAATGAGCAGTTCTTC
CDR3 protein: CSAGGTNEQFF

J gene: TRBJ1-2
V gene: TRBV4-2
D gene: NA
clone size: NA
CDR3 DNA: TGTGCCAGCAGTTCAGGGACTAACTATGGCTACACCTTC
CDR3 protein: CASSSGTNYGYTF

J gene: TRBJ2-1
V gene: TRBV19
D gene: TRBD2
clone size: NA
CDR3 DNA: TGTGCCAGTAGTATGGGACATAGACTAGCGGGACGGAATGAGCAGTTCTTC
CDR3 protein: CASSMGHRLAGRNEQFF

J gene: TRBJ2-1
V gene: TRBV27
D gene: TRBD2
clone size: NA
CDR3 DNA: TGTGCCACACGGGGGGCTAGCGGGAGGGTCTATGAGCAGTTCTTC
CDR3 protein: CATRGASGRVYEQFF

J gene: TRBJ1-2
V gene: TRBV2
D gene: NA
clone size: NA
CDR3 DNA: TGTGCCAGCAGTGATAGCCCCGGGGCTAACTATGGCTACACCTTC
CDR3 protein: CASSDSPGANYGYTF

J gene: TRBJ2-1
V gene: TRBV27
D gene: NA
clone size: few
CDR3 DNA: TGTGCCAGCAGTGTCAGCGGGTACAGTTACAATGAGCAGTTCTTC
CDR3 protein: CASSVSGYSYNEQFF

J gene: TRBJ2-5
V gene: TRBV18
D gene: TRBD2
clone size: few
CDR3 DNA: TGTGCCAGCTCACCAGGGGGTAGCGGGAGGCAACAAGAGACCCAGTACTTC
CDR3 protein: CASSPGGSGRQQETQYF

J gene: TRBJ2-3
V gene: TRBV15
D gene: TRBD2
clone size: NA
CDR3 DNA: TGTGCCACCAGCAGAGTTGTCGGACTAGCCACCACAGATACGCAGTATTTT
CDR3 protein: CATSRVVGLATTDTQYF

J gene: TRBJ1-1
V gene: TRBV27
D gene: TRBD1
clone size: few
CDR3 DNA: TGTGCCAGCAGGGTGGACAGGGGAGCCACTGAAGCTTTCTTT
CDR3 protein: CASRVDRGATEAFF

J gene: TRBJ2-7
V gene: TRBV15
D gene: NA
clone size: NA
CDR3 DNA: TGTGCCACCAGCCGCGTGAGCGAGTTAGCCTACGAGCAGTACTTC
CDR3 protein: CATSRVSELAYEQYF

J gene: TRBJ2-2
V gene: TRBV23-1
D gene: NA
clone size: NA
CDR3 DNA: TGCGCCAGCAGTCAAACCGACAGGGGAGGGACCGGGGAGCTGTTTTTT
CDR3 protein: CASSQTDRGGTGELFF

J gene: TRBJ2-3
V gene: TRBV29-1
D gene: TRBD1
clone size: NA
CDR3 DNA: TGCAGCGTTGAGACCGGGACAGGGGTGACAGATACGCAGTATTTT
CDR3 protein: CSVETGTGVTDTQYF

J gene: TRBJ2-7
V gene: TRBV19
D gene: NA
clone size: NA
CDR3 DNA: TGTGCCAGTAGTATAGGGACTCTTCCCTACGAGCAGTACTTC
CDR3 protein: CASSIGTLPYEQYF

J gene: TRBJ2-7
V gene: TRBV2
D gene: TRBD2
clone size: NA
CDR3 DNA: TGTGCCAGCAGCTGGACTAGCGGGAGCCCCTACGAGCAGTACTTC
CDR3 protein: CASSWTSGSPYEQYF

J gene: TRBJ1-5
V gene: TRBV15
D gene: TRBD1
clone size: NA
CDR3 DNA: TGTGCCACCAGCAGAGGCCGGACAGGGTGGAATCAGCCCCAGCATTTT
CDR3 protein: CATSRGRTGWNQPQHF

J gene: TRBJ2-7
V gene: TRBV15
D gene: NA
clone size: few
CDR3 DNA: TGTGCCACCAGCAGAGATACGCGGTCAGTCGGTTCCTACGAGCAGTACTTC
CDR3 protein: CATSRDTRSVGSYEQYF

J gene: TRBJ2-3
V gene: TRBV18
D gene: TRBD1
clone size: few
CDR3 DNA: TGTGCCAGCTACCAAAGAGAGGGGGCGAGCACAGATACGCAGTATTTT
CDR3 protein: CASYQREGASTDTQYF

J gene: TRBJ1-5
V gene: TRBV27
D gene: NA
clone size: NA
CDR3 DNA: TGTGCCAGCAGTTTTAGGGGGGGAGGCAATCAGCCCCAGCATTTT
CDR3 protein: CASSFRGGGNQPQHF

J gene: TRBJ2-2
V gene: TRBV30
D gene: NA
clone size: NA
CDR3 DNA: TGTGCCTGGAGTGTAAACTCGGCCGGGGAGCTGTTTTTT
CDR3 protein: CAWSVNSAGELFF

J gene: TRBJ2-6
V gene: TRBV12-5
D gene: NA
clone size: once
CDR3 DNA: TGTGCTAGTGCCCTGAGTATAAGACAGGAGTTCTCTGGGGCCAACGTCCTGACTTTC
CDR3 protein: CASALSIRQEFSGANVLTF

J gene: TRBJ2-7
V gene: TRBV11-2
D gene: TRBD2
clone size: NA
CDR3 DNA: TGTGCCAGCAGCAATCCGACTAGCGGCGCTTCCTACGAGCAGTACTTC
CDR3 protein: CASSNPTSGASYEQYF

J gene: TRBJ1-3
V gene: TRBV28
D gene: NA
clone size: NA
CDR3 DNA: TGTGCCAGCGGTCCACCGAGAAGGAGTTCTGGAAACACCATATATTTT
CDR3 protein: CASGPPRRSSGNTIYF

J gene: TRBJ2-1
V gene: TRBV30
D gene: TRBD2
clone size: NA
CDR3 DNA: TGTGCCTGGAGTGCAATCAGGCGGGAGAGATCCCACAATGAGCAGTTCTTC
CDR3 protein: CAWSAIRRERSHNEQFF

J gene: TRBJ1-1
V gene: TRBV18
D gene: TRBD1
clone size: NA
CDR3 DNA: TGTGCCAGCTCAGGACAGGGGATGAACACTGAAGCTTTCTTT
CDR3 protein: CASSGQGMNTEAFF

J gene: TRBJ1-5
V gene: TRBV4-1
D gene: TRBD1
clone size: once
CDR3 DNA: TGCGCCAGCAGCCAAGGAGGGACAGGGGGAGAGCCCCAGCATTTT
CDR3 protein: CASSQGGTGGEPQHF

J gene: TRBJ1-5
V gene: TRBV27
D gene: TRBD1
clone size: NA
CDR3 DNA: TGTGCCAGCAGTTTAGGGACAGGGGGTGGTCAGCCCCAGCATTTT
CDR3 protein: CASSLGTGGGQPQHF

J gene: TRBJ1-1
V gene: TRBV19
D gene: TRBD1
clone size: NA
CDR3 DNA: TGTGCCAGTAGTGTCAGGGGGCTGGGGATCACTGAAGCTTTCTTT
CDR3 protein: CASSVRGLGITEAFF

J gene: TRBJ2-5
V gene: TRBV11-2
D gene: TRBD2
clone size: NA
CDR3 DNA: TGTGCCAGCAGCTCTCGACTAGCGGGAGTGTCGGGGGAGACCCAGTACTTC
CDR3 protein: CASSSRLAGVSGETQYF

J gene: TRBJ1-2
V gene: TRBV4-3
D gene: TRBD1
clone size: NA
CDR3 DNA: TGCGCCAGCAGCCACGACAGGGGCATCTATGGCTACACCTTC
CDR3 protein: CASSHDRGIYGYTF

J gene: TRBJ2-1
V gene: TRBV4-3
D gene: TRBD2
clone size: NA
CDR3 DNA: TGCGCCAGCAGCCGCGCACTAGCGTTGTACAATGAGCAGTTCTTC
CDR3 protein: CASSRALALYNEQFF

J gene: TRBJ1-2
V gene: TRBV4-3
D gene: NA
clone size: NA
CDR3 DNA: TGCGCCAGCAGCCAAGGATTCGAGGGAGGCTATGGCTACACCTTC
CDR3 protein: CASSQGFEGGYGYTF

J gene: TRBJ2-7
V gene: TRBV10-1
D gene: NA
clone size: once
CDR3 DNA: TGCGCCAGCAGACCTAGTGGGGTAGCGCTATGCTACGAGCAGTACTTC
CDR3 protein: CASRPSGVALCYEQYF

J gene: TRBJ2-1
V gene: TRBV4-3
D gene: TRBD2
clone size: NA
CDR3 DNA: TGCGCCAGCAGCCAGGGGACCAAGACTAGCGGGAGGGCCGGTGTGAATGAGCAGTTCTTC
CDR3 protein: CASSQGTKTSGRAGVNEQFF

J gene: TRBJ2-3
V gene: TRBV25-1
D gene: NA
clone size: few
CDR3 DNA: TGTGCCAGCAGTGAAGGGCAGGGCCGAGATACGCAGTATTTT
CDR3 protein: CASSEGQGRDTQYF

J gene: TRBJ2-2
V gene: TRBV29-1
D gene: TRBD2
clone size: NA
CDR3 DNA: TGCAGCGTTGATGGGGCGGGAGGGAGCACCGGGGAGCTGTTTTTT
CDR3 protein: CSVDGAGGSTGELFF

J gene: TRBJ2-6
V gene: TRBV4-1
D gene: NA
clone size: NA
CDR3 DNA: TGCGCCAGCAGCCAAGACCCCGGGAACAGGGAGGGCTCTGGGGCCAACGTCCTGACTTTC
CDR3 protein: CASSQDPGNREGSGANVLTF

J gene: TRBJ1-2
V gene: TRBV5-4
D gene: NA
clone size: NA
CDR3 DNA: TGTGCCAGCAGCTTGAAGGGACACTTCTATGGCTACACCTTC
CDR3 protein: CASSLKGHFYGYTF

J gene: TRBJ2-3
V gene: TRBV27
D gene: TRBD1
clone size: NA
CDR3 DNA: TGTGCCAGCAGTCCGCGACAGGGGTCCACAGATACGCAGTATTTT
CDR3 protein: CASSPRQGSTDTQYF